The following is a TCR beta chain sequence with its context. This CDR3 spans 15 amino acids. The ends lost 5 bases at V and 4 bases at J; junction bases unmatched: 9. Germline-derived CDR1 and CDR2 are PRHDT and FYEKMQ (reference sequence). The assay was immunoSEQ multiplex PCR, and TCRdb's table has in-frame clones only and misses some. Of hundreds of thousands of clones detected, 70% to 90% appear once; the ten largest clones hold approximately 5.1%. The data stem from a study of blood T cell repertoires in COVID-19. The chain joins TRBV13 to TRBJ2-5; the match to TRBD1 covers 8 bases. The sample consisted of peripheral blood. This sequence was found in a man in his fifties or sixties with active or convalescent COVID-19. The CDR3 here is CASSPRTGSGETQYF. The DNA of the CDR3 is TGTGCCAGCAGCCCCAGGACAGGGAGTGGAGAGACCCAGTACTTC. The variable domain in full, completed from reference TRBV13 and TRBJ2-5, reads AAGVIQSPRHLIKEKRETATLKCYPIPRHDTVYWYQQGPGQDPQFLISFYEKMQSDKGSIPDRFSAQQFSDYHSELNMSSLELGDSALYFCASSPRTGSGETQYFGPGTRLLVL.